This T cell receptor (beta chain) came from a study of spatial heterogeneity in lung cancer. Study-wide results and caveats: Mutation tallies in tumors tracked expanded intratumoral alpha and beta TCR counts.

Time point here: sample taken at primary tumor resection. MiXCR, run by TCRdb on the 5' RACE reads, gives a single entry per CDR3 protein. The repertoire holds about 24,000 distinct CDR3 sequences, with around 9.2% as singletons. Comment on this clonotype: Its antigen is unknown.

The CDR3 extends over 15 amino acids. V lost 3 bases, J lost 8 bases, and 12 bases stayed unmatched. Germline CDR1 and CDR2: SGHRS and YFSETQ. The chain links TRBV5-1 to TRBJ1-1; 8 nucleotides agree with TRBD1. Sequencing used lung tumor tissue, obtained at surgery. This receptor was taken from a male donor with early-stage non-small cell lung cancer. The CDR3 protein is CASSSRQGLGLEAFF. The CDR3 bases are TGCGCCAGCAGCTCCCGACAGGGGTTGGGGTTAGAAGCTTTCTTT.